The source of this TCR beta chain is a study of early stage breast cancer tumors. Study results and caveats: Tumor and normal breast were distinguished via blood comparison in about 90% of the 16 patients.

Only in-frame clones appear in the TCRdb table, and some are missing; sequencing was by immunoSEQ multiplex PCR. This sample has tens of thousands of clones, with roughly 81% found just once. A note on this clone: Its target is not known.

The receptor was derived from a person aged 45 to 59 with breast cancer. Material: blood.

CDR3 bases: TGTGCCAGCAGCTTAGGGCCGGAGACTGAAGCTTTCTTT. It encodes CASSLGPETEAFF. The rearrangement joins TRBV11-3 to TRBJ1-1; D call uncertain. This CDR3 has 13 residues. With 1 base removed from V and 5 bases from J, the gap between germline ends came to 8 bases. CDR1 and CDR2 (germline): SGHNT, YENEEA.